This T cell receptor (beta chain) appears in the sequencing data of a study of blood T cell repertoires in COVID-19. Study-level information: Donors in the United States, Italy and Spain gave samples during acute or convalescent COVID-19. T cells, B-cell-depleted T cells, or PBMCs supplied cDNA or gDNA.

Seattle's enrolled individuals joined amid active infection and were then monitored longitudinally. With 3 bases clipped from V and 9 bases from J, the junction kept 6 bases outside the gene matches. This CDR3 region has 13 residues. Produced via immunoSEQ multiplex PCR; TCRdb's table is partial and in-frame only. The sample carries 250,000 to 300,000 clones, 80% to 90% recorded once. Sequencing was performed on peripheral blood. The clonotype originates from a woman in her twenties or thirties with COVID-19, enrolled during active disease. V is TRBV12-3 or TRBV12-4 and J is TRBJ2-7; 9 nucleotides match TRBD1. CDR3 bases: TGTGCCAGCAGTTTTGTGACAGGGGGATCGCAGTACTTC. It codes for CASSFVTGGSQYF.